This TCR beta chain was profiled in a study of T cell responses to AZD1222 COVID-19 vaccine. Overall study results and limits: In all cases, repertoires were sampled only after the peak T cell response. Baseline testing showed seropositivity in only a handful of AZD1222 recipients. The donor group comprised mostly white British people and more females; the analysis possibly underestimated clonal diversity.

The data were produced by immunoSEQ multiplex PCR, yet TCRdb's version contains in-frame clones alone and is incomplete. This sample has about 170,000 clones, with over 75% found just once. The length of the CDR3 is 14 residues. Trimming removed 3 bases from V and 9 bases from J; junction bases left unmatched: 10. The germline CDR1 and CDR2 sequences are DFQATT and SNEGSKA (reference sequence). A remark on this clone: Its antigen remains unidentified.

This clonotype originated in an adult in good health. The material sequenced was peripheral blood, taken on day 0 of AZD1222 vaccination. J is TRBJ2-5 and V is TRBV20-1, with 10 bases aligning to TRBD2. CDR3 nucleotides: TGCAGTGCTAGTCCGGGACTAGCGACTGCGGCCCAGTACTTC. This gives the protein CSASPGLATAAQYF.